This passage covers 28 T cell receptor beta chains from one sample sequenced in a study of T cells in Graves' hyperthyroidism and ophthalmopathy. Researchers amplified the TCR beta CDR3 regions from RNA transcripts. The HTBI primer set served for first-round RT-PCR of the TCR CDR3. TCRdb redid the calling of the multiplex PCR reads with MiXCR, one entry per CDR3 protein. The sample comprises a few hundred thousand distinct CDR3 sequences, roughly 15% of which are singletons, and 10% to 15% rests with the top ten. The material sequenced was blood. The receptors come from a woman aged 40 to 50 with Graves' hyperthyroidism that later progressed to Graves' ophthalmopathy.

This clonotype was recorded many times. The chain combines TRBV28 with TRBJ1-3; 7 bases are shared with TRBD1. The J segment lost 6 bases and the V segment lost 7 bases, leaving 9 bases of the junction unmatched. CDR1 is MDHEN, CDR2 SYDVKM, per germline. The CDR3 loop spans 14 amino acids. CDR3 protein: CASTPTGLENTIYF. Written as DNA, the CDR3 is TGTGCCAGCACACCGACAGGGCTTGAAAACACCATATATTTT.

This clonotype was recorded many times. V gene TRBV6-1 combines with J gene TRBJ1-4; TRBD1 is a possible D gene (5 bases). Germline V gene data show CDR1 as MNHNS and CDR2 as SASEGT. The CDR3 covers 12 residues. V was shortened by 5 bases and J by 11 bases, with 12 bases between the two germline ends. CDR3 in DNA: TGTGCCAGCAGTTACGATCAGGGTAAACTGTTTTTT. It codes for CASSYDQGKLFF.

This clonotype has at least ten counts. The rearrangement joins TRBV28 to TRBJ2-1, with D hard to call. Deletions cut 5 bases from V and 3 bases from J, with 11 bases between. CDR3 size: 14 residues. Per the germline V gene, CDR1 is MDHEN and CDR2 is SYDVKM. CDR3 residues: CASSPRSLYNEQFF. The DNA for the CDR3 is TGTGCCAGCAGTCCTAGATCCCTCTACAATGAGCAGTTCTTC.

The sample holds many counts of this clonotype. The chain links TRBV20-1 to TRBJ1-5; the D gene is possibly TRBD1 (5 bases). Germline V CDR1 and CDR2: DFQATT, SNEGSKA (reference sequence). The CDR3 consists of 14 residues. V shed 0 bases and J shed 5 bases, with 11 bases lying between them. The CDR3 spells CSARDPRDHQPQHF. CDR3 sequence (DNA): TGCAGTGCTAGAGATCCCAGGGACCATCAGCCCCAGCATTTT.

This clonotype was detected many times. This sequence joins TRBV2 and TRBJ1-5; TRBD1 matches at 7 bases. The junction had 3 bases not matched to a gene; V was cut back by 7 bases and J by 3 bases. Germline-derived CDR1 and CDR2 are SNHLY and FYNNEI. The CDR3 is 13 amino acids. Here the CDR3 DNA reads TGTGCCAGCAAAGGGGGCTTCAATCAGCCCCAGCATTTT. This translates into CASKGGFNQPQHF. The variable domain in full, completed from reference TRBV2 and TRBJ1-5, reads EPEVTQTPSHQVTQMGQEVILRCVPISNHLYFYWYRQILGQKVEFLVSFYNNEISEKSEIFDDQFSVERPDGSNFTLKIRSTKLEDSAMYFCASKGGFNQPQHFGDGTRLSIL.

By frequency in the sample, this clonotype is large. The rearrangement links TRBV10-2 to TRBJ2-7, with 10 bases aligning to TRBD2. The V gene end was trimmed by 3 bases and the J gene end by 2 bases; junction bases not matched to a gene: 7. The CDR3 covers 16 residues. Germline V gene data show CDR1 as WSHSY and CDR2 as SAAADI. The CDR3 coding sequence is TGCGCCAGCAGTGATCTAGCGGGAGTTCAACCCTACGAGCAGTACTTC. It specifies CASSDLAGVQPYEQYF.

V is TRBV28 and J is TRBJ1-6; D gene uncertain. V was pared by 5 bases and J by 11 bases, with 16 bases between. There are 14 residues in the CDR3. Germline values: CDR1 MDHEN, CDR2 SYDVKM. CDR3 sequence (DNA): TGTGCCAGCAGTGAAGAGGGCCGGCGGGCACCCCTCCACTTT. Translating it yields CASSEEGRRAPLHF.

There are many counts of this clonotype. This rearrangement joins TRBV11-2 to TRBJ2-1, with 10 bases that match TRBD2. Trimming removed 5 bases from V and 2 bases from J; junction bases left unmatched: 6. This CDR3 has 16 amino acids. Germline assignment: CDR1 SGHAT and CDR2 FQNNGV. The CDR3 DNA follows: TGTGCCAGCAGCCCGAGCGGGAGGGCCCCCTACAATGAGCAGTTCTTC. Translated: CASSPSGRAPYNEQFF.

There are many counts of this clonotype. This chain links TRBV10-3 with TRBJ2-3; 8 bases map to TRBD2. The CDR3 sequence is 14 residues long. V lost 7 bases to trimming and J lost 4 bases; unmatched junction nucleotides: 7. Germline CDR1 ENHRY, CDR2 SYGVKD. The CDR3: CAIKSLAGPDTQYF. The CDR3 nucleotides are TGTGCCATCAAGTCCCTAGCGGGCCCAGATACGCAGTATTTT.

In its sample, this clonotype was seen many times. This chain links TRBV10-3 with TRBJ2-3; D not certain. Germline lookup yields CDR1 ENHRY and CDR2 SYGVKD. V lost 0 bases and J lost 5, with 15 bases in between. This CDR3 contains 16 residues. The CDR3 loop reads CAISESGGWGKDTQYF. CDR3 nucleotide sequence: TGTGCCATCAGTGAGTCGGGCGGATGGGGAAAAGATACGCAGTATTTT.

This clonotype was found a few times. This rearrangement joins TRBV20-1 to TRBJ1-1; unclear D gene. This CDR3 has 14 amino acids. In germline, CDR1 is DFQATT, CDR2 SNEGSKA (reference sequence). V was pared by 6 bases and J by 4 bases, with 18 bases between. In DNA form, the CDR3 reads TGCAGTGCCCGACGTCCCAGTTGGACCACTGAAGCTTTCTTT. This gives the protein CSARRPSWTTEAFF.

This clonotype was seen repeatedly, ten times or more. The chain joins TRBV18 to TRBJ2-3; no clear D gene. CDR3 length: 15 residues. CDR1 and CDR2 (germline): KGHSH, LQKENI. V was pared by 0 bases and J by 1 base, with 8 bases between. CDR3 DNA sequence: TGTGCCAGCTCACCACCGTCGTTCGGCACAGATACGCAGTATTTT. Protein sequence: CASSPPSFGTDTQYF.

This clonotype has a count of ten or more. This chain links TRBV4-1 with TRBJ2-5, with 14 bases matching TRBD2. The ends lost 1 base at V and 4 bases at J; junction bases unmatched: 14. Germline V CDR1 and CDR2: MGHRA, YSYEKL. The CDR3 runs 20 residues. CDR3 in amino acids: CASSQGRIGLAGGLSETQYF. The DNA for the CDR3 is TGCGCCAGCAGCCAAGGGAGGATCGGACTAGCGGGAGGTTTGTCAGAGACCCAGTACTTC.

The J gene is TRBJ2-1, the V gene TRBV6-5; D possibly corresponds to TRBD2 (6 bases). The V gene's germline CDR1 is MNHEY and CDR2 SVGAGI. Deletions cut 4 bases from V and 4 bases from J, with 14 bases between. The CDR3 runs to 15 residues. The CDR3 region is CASSFWSSAYNEQFF. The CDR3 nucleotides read TGTGCCAGCAGTTTTTGGTCTAGCGCATACAATGAGCAGTTCTTC.

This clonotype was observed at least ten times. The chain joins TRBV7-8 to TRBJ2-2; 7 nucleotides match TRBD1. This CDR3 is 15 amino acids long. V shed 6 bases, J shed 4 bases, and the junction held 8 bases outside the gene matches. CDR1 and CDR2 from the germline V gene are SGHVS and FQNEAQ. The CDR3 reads CASRQPGQITGELFF. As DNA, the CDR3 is TGTGCCAGCAGACAACCGGGACAGATCACCGGGGAGCTGTTTTTT.

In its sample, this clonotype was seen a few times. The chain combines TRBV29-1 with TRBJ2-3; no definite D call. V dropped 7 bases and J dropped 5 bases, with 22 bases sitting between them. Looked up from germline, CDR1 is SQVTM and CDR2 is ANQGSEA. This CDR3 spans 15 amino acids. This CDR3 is CSAVKESLKGDTQYF. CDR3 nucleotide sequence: TGCAGCGCCGTCAAGGAGTCCCTCAAGGGAGATACGCAGTATTTT.

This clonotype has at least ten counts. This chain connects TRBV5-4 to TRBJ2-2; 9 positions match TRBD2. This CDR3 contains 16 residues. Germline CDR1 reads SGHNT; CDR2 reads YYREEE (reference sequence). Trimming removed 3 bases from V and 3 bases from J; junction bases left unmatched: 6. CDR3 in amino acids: CASSWGVAGDTGELFF. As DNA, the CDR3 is TGTGCCAGCAGCTGGGGAGTAGCGGGAGACACCGGGGAGCTGTTTTTT.

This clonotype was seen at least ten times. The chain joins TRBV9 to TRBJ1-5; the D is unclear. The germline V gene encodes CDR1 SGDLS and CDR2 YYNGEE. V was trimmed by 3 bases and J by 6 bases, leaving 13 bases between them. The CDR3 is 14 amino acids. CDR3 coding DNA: TGTGCCAGCAGCGCGGGTTTAGTTGGTCAGCCCCAGCATTTT. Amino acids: CASSAGLVGQPQHF. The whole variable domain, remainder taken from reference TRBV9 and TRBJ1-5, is DSGVTQTPKHLITATGQRVTLRCSPRSGDLSVYWYQQSLDQGLQFLIQYYNGEERAKGNILERFSAQQFPDLHSELNLSSLELGDSALYFCASSAGLVGQPQHFGDGTRLSIL.

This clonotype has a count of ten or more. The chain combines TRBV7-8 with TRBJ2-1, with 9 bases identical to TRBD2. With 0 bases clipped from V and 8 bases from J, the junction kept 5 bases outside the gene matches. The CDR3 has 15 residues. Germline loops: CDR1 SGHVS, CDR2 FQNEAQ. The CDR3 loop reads CASSLALAGIDEQFF. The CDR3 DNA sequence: TGTGCCAGCAGCTTAGCCCTAGCGGGAATTGATGAGCAGTTCTTC.

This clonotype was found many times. The CDR3 bases are TGTGCCACCAGTGACGCGGGACAAAAAACTAACGAGCAGTACTTC. Amino acids: CATSDAGQKTNEQYF. The rearrangement joins TRBV24-1 to TRBJ2-7; D tentatively reads TRBD1 or TRBD2 (6 bases each). The germline V gene encodes CDR1 KGHDR and CDR2 SFDVKD. Trimming pared 4 bases from V and 5 bases from J, leaving 17 bases between. The CDR3 has 15 residues.

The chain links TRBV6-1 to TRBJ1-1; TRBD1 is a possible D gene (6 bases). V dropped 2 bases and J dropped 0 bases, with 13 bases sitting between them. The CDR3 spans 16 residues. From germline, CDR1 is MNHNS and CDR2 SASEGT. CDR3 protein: CASSESEGGLNTEAFF. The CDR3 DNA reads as TGTGCCAGCAGTGAAAGTGAGGGGGGCCTGAACACTGAAGCTTTCTTT.

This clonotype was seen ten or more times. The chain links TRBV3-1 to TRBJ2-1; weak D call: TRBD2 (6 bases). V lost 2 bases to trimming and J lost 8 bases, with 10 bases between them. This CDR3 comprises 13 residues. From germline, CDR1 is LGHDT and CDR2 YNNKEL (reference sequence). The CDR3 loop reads CASSQRLGDEQFF. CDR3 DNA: TGTGCCAGCAGCCAAAGACTAGGCGATGAGCAGTTCTTC.

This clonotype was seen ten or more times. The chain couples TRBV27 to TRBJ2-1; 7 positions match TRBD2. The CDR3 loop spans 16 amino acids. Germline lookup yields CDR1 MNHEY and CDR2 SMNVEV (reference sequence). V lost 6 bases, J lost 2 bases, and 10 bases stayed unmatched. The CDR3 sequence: CASRQNLADTYNEQFF. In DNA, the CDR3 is TGTGCCAGCAGACAAAATCTAGCGGACACCTACAATGAGCAGTTCTTC.

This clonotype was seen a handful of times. For the CDR3, the DNA is TGCAGCCTTGGGGTGGGACTAGGTCGTAGCTCCTACAATGAGCAGTTCTTC. This gives the protein CSLGVGLGRSSYNEQFF. The V gene is TRBV29-1, the J gene TRBJ2-1, with 8 bases fitting TRBD2. This CDR3 is built from 17 residues. V shed 8 bases, J shed 0 bases, and the junction held 15 bases outside the gene matches. CDR1 is SQVTM and CDR2 is ANQGSEA in the germline V gene.

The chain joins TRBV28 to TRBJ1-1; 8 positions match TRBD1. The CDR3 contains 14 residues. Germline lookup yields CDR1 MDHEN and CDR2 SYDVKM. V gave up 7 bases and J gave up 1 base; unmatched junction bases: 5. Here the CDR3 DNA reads TGTGCCAGCACCGCGGACAGGGCGAACACTGAAGCTTTCTTT. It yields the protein CASTADRANTEAFF.

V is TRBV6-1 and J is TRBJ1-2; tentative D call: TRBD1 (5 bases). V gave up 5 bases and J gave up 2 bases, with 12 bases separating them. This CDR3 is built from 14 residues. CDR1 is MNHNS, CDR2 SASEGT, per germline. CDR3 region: CASSPGATNYGYTF. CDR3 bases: TGTGCCAGCAGTCCCGGGGCTACCAACTATGGCTACACCTTC.

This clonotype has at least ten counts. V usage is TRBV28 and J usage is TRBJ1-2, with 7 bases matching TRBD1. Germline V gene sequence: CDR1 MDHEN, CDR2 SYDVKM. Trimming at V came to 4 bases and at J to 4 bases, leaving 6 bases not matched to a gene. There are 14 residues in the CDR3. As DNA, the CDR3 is TGTGCCAGCAGTTCTACGGACAGGATCTATGGCTACACCTTC. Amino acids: CASSSTDRIYGYTF.

CDR3 sequence: CASSVARGGTDTQYF. CDR3 bases: TGTGCCAGCAGCGTAGCAAGGGGAGGCACAGATACGCAGTATTTT. The genes are TRBV9 and TRBJ2-3, with D tentatively TRBD1 or TRBD2 (5 bases each). CDR3 size: 15 residues. Germline CDR1 and CDR2: SGDLS and YYNGEE. Trimming removed 0 bases from V and 1 base from J, with 9 bases in between.